The 20 T cell receptor beta chains below were found in one sample sequenced in a study of cytomegalovirus exposure and HLA in healthy donors. PCR employed 60 Vbeta and 13 Jbeta primers. Assay: immunoSEQ multiplex PCR; the TCRdb copy retains only in-frame clones and omits some. The sample contains under 200,000 clones, around 82% of which appear only once. The sequencing sample was made of PBMCs. The receptor source for this set is a male donor in good health and CMV-seronegative.

The CDR3 DNA reads TGTGCCAGCAGTGACCAACGACAGCTTAACTATGGCTACACCTTC. It specifies CASSDQRQLNYGYTF. The rearrangement links TRBV6-1 to TRBJ1-2; tentatively, D is TRBD1 (5 bases). CDR1 is MNHNS and CDR2 is SASEGT in the germline V gene. The CDR3 runs to 15 residues. The V end was cut by 3 bases, the J end by 1 base, with 12 bases between.

The chain carries TRBV6-5 and TRBJ1-2; 8 nucleotides match TRBD1. The V segment lost 1 base and the J segment 6 bases; nucleotides outside the gene matches: 1. Germline assignment: CDR1 MNHEY and CDR2 SVGAGI. This CDR3 contains 13 residues. In nucleotides, the CDR3 is TGTGCCAGCAGTTACTGGGGACAGGATGGCTACACCTTC. Amino acid sequence: CASSYWGQDGYTF.

The chain couples TRBV27 to TRBJ1-5; a possible D gene is TRBD1 (5 bases). The CDR3 consists of 15 residues. V gave up 3 bases and J gave up 7 bases, with 16 bases separating them. The germline gives CDR1 MNHEY, CDR2 SMNVEV (reference sequence). CDR3 loop: CASSLTPQGSQPQHF. For the CDR3, the DNA is TGTGCCAGCAGTTTGACCCCCCAGGGATCCCAGCCCCAGCATTTT.

In its sample, this clone was seen once. The rearrangement uses TRBV11-1 and TRBJ2-7; no clear D gene. This CDR3 has 12 amino acids. V shed 1 base and J shed 6 bases, with 7 bases lying between them. Germline-derived CDR1 and CDR2 are SGHAT and FQDESV (reference sequence). CDR3 loop: CASSLGNSEQYF. The CDR3, as DNA: TGTGCCAGCAGCTTAGGGAACAGCGAGCAGTACTTC.

This chain joins TRBV28 and TRBJ2-1, with 11 bases matching TRBD2. Per germline, CDR1 MDHEN and CDR2 SYDVKM. Unmatched junction bases numbered 5, after V lost 2 bases and J lost 8 bases. This CDR3 spans 15 amino acids. The CDR3 sequence is CASSLELAGDDEQFF. The DNA for the CDR3 is TGTGCCAGCAGTTTAGAACTAGCGGGAGATGATGAGCAGTTCTTC.

With regard to this clone: This CDR3 is also generated by other DNA sequences in the sample. CDR3 in DNA: TGTGCCAGCAGTCAACGGCAGGGGGCGTGGGAAAAACTGTTTTTT. Translation gives CASSQRQGAWEKLFF. The chain couples TRBV27 to TRBJ1-4; TRBD1 aligns across 8 bases. The CDR3 contains 15 residues. V lost 5 bases, J lost 8 bases, and 10 bases stayed unmatched. The germline V gene has CDR1 MNHEY and CDR2 SMNVEV (reference sequence).

This chain joins TRBV27 and TRBJ2-5; 11 nucleotides match TRBD1. The CDR3 has 16 amino acids. V gave up 7 bases and J gave up 2 bases; unmatched junction bases: 9. Germline CDR1 reads MNHEY; CDR2 reads SMNVEV (reference sequence). DNA of the CDR3: TGTGCCAGCAAAACGAGGACAGGGGGCTCACAAGAGACCCAGTACTTC. Translation: CASKTRTGGSQETQYF.

This rearrangement joins TRBV9 to TRBJ1-6; TRBD1 aligns across 10 bases. V shed 4 bases, J shed 7 bases, and the junction held 8 bases outside the gene matches. The CDR3 extends over 16 amino acids. CDR1 SGDLS and CDR2 YYNGEE come from the germline V gene. CDR3 amino acids: CASSQNRDRGNSPLHF. The DNA of the CDR3 is TGTGCCAGCAGCCAAAACCGGGACAGGGGAAATTCACCCCTCCACTTT.

The chain joins TRBV18 to TRBJ1-4, with 10 nucleotides matching TRBD1. The ends lost 2 bases at V and 6 bases at J; junction bases unmatched: 0. CDR1 KGHSH and CDR2 LQKENI come from the germline V gene. The CDR3 has 14 residues. The CDR3 loop reads CASSPGTGDEKLFF. CDR3 DNA: TGTGCCAGCTCACCAGGGACAGGGGATGAAAAACTGTTTTTT. Supplemented by reference TRBV18 and TRBJ1-4, the full variable domain reads NAGVMQNPRHLVRRRGQEARLRCSPMKGHSHVYWYRQLPEEGLKFMVYLQKENIIDESGMPKERFSAEFPKEGPSILRIQQVVRGDSAAYFCASSPGTGDEKLFFGSGTQLSVL.

The rearrangement joins TRBV7-6 to TRBJ1-4; D possibly corresponds to TRBD1 (5 bases). This CDR3 region has 15 residues. Germline CDR1 reads SGHVS; CDR2 reads FNYEAQ. V was clipped by 1 base and J by 2 bases, with 8 bases between them. CDR3 DNA: TGTGCCAGCAGCTTAGTACGGGGGACTAATGAAAAACTGTTTTTT. This gives the protein CASSLVRGTNEKLFF.

J is TRBJ2-2 and V is TRBV9; D gene unclear. V was cut by 0 bases and J by 9 bases, with 9 bases left in between. The CDR3 has 13 amino acids. Germline CDR1 SGDLS, CDR2 YYNGEE. The CDR3 DNA follows: TGTGCCAGCAGCGTAGGGGCGACCAGGGAGCTGTTTTTT. Its translation: CASSVGATRELFF. The full variable domain, its missing parts supplied by reference TRBV9 and TRBJ2-2, is DSGVTQTPKHLITATGQRVTLRCSPRSGDLSVYWYQQSLDQGLQFLIQYYNGEERAKGNILERFSAQQFPDLHSELNLSSLELGDSALYFCASSVGATRELFFGEGSRLTVL.

This clone turned up a few times. The chain employs TRBV14 and TRBJ2-1; D is undetermined. In germline, CDR1 is SGHDN, CDR2 FVKESK. This CDR3 has 15 residues. V was pared by 6 bases and J by 0 bases, with 12 bases between. CDR3 nucleotide sequence: TGTGCCAGCAGTCCCGTTAGAAGCTCCTACAATGAGCAGTTCTTC. As protein: CASSPVRSSYNEQFF.

The V and J genes are TRBV28 and TRBJ1-2; 8 bases are a match to TRBD1. The CDR3 length is 13 residues. Germline CDR1 MDHEN, CDR2 SYDVKM. Losses at the gene ends were 3 bases for V and 5 bases for J; bases not matched to a gene: 2. CDR3 sequence reads: CASSFNRGYGYTF. As DNA, the CDR3 is TGTGCCAGCAGTTTCAACAGGGGGTATGGCTACACCTTC.

The chain has TRBV5-1 and TRBJ2-3, with TRBD2 as a possible D gene (5 bases). The CDR3 length is 14 residues. V lost 2 bases, J lost 0 bases, and 7 bases lay in between. CDR1 is SGHRS, CDR2 YFSETQ, per germline. The CDR3 DNA reads TGCGCCAGCAGCTTCGGGATTAGCACAGATACGCAGTATTTT. Encoded protein: CASSFGISTDTQYF.

The rearrangement joins TRBV6-5 to TRBJ2-3; TRBD2 agrees at 8 bases. V trimming: 4 bases; J trimming: 6 bases; junction bases outside the gene matches: 6. The length of the CDR3 is 14 residues. Germline CDR1 is MNHEY and CDR2 is SVGAGI. CDR3 amino acids: CASSSRTSHDTQYF. CDR3 DNA: TGTGCCAGCAGTTCCCGGACTAGCCATGATACGCAGTATTTT.

This clone was found a few times. The V gene is TRBV5-1, the J gene TRBJ2-2; perhaps TRBD1 as D (6 bases). Trimming took off 3 bases at V and 5 bases at J, with 14 bases between the two ends. The CDR3 length is 15 residues. The germline V gene encodes CDR1 SGHRS and CDR2 YFSETQ. This CDR3 is CASSWDTFGTGELFF. CDR3 bases: TGCGCCAGCAGCTGGGACACCTTCGGTACCGGGGAGCTGTTTTTT.

This clone was counted only a few times. This rearrangement joins TRBV6-1 to TRBJ2-7; D is undetermined. The germline gives CDR1 MNHNS, CDR2 SASEGT. V lost 2 bases to trimming and J lost 4 bases, with 15 bases between them. This CDR3 is 15 amino acids long. The CDR3 DNA reads TGTGCCAGCAGTGAAATGTCGTCGGGTGTATACGAGCAGTACTTC. This gives the protein CASSEMSSGVYEQYF.

This rearrangement joins TRBV21-1 to TRBJ1-2. TRBV21-1 is labeled a pseudogene. The CDR3 has 13 residues. The CDR3 DNA is TGTGCCACCCTGCGAGGTCAAAACTATGGCTACACCTTC. This encodes CATLRGQNYGYTF.

CDR3 sequence reads: CSVTGTKYEQYF. In DNA form, the CDR3 reads TGCAGCGTTACCGGGACTAAATACGAGCAGTACTTC. V and J are TRBV29-1 and TRBJ2-5, with TRBD2 matching over 7 bases. The tail of the sequence fits TRBJ2-7 better, so the J call may be wrong. The CDR3 loop spans 12 amino acids. Germline loops: CDR1 SQVTM, CDR2 ANQGSEA.

The rearrangement links TRBV11-3 to TRBJ2-2; D gene uncertain. The germline CDR1 and CDR2 sequences are SGHNT and YENEEA. The V end was cut by 1 base, the J end by 6 bases, with 9 bases between. The CDR3 contains 14 residues. CDR3 sequence reads: CASSLGGVSGELFF. The CDR3 region has the DNA TGTGCCAGCAGCTTAGGAGGTGTCTCCGGGGAGCTGTTTTTT.